The 25 T cell receptor beta chains below all came from one sample that was sequenced in a study of response to subunit inactivated influenza vaccine. TCRdb reprocessed the RT-PCR reads via MiXCR and lists one record per CDR3 protein. The profile shows about 520,000 distinct CDR3 sequences, 6% to 9% of them singletons. This specimen consisted of PBMCs from blood, obtained around 25 months after vaccination. These receptors all stem from a man between 50 and 69 years old who received an inactivated influenza vaccine.

CDR3 sequence: CATRRAGESTDTQYF. DNA of the CDR3: TGTGCCACCAGACGAGCGGGCGAAAGCACAGATACGCAGTATTTT. This chain connects TRBV15 to TRBJ2-3; weak D call: TRBD2 (6 bases). Germline-derived CDR1 and CDR2 are LNHNV and YYDKDF (reference sequence). This CDR3 is built from 15 residues. Trimming took 6 bases from V and 0 from J, leaving 13 bases between them.

The chain couples TRBV9 to TRBJ2-1, with 7 nucleotides matching TRBD2. CDR3 length: 17 amino acids. V was clipped by 0 bases and J by 0 bases; unmatched bases: 6. The germline CDR1 and CDR2 sequences are SGDLS and YYNGEE. For the CDR3, the DNA is TGTGCCAGCAGCGTAGCCCTGCGGGGGAGCTCCTACAATGAGCAGTTCTTC. Its protein product is CASSVALRGSSYNEQFF.

V gene TRBV7-2 combines with J gene TRBJ2-4, with unresolved D. Germline V CDR1 and CDR2: SGHTA, FQGNSA. This CDR3 comprises 15 residues. V lost 5 bases to trimming and J lost 2 bases, with 13 bases between them. CDR3 DNA: TGTGCCAGCAGCCCTACAGTTTCTTCCAAAAACATTCAGTACTTC. This sequence encodes CASSPTVSSKNIQYF.

This sequence joins TRBV12-3 or TRBV12-4 and TRBJ1-1, with TRBD1 matching 8 bases. Trimming removed 5 bases from V and 6 bases from J; junction bases left unmatched: 8. The CDR3 contains 14 residues. The CDR3 sequence: CASSPTGGAAEAFF. The DNA for the CDR3 is TGTGCCAGCAGTCCAACAGGGGGAGCGGCTGAAGCTTTCTTT.

This clonotype was seen more than once but under ten times. At one end the junction does not follow the germline gene, possibly because of a read error. The chain links TRBV7-7 to TRBJ2-2; D perhaps matches TRBD2 (6 bases). The V gene's germline CDR1 is SSHAT and CDR2 FNYEAQ (reference sequence). The CDR3 totals 16 residues. The CDR3 DNA is TGTGCTAGCAGCTTATCGGGGACTCCGAACACCGGGGAGCTGTTTTTT. Its protein product is CASSLSGTPNTGELFF.

This clonotype has just a few counts. This rearrangement joins TRBV7-9 to TRBJ2-2; D possibly uses TRBD1 or TRBD2 (5 bases each). This CDR3 region has 13 residues. V lost 3 bases, J lost 6 bases, and 8 bases lay in between. CDR1 is SEHNR, CDR2 FQNEAQ, per germline (reference sequence). CDR3 nucleotides: TGTGCCAGCAGCTTCAGGGAGCCCGGGGAGCTGTTTTTT. Amino acids: CASSFREPGELFF.

This clonotype was seen only a few times. The V gene is TRBV7-2, the J gene TRBJ2-1; TRBD1 might be the D (6 bases). Germline CDR1 SGHTA, CDR2 FQGNSA. The CDR3 contains 14 residues. The V and J ends lost 2 bases and 9 bases respectively, with 14 bases between them. CDR3 protein: CASSLKPGGIEQFF. The CDR3 nucleotides are TGTGCCAGCAGCTTAAAGCCTGGGGGCATTGAGCAGTTCTTC.

This sequence joins TRBV25-1 and TRBJ1-2; 9 nucleotides line up with TRBD1. This CDR3 spans 16 amino acids. J lost 4 bases, V lost 6 bases, and 12 bases had no gene match. CDR1 is MGHDK, CDR2 SYGVNS, per germline. Here the CDR3 reads CASSPPRGQGSYGYTF. DNA for the CDR3: TGTGCCAGCAGCCCCCCCCGAGGACAGGGGAGCTATGGCTACACCTTC.

This clonotype turned up a few times. The gene calls are TRBV14 and TRBJ2-3, with D unclear. The CDR3 has 14 amino acids. Trimming removed 0 bases from V and 6 bases from J, with 10 bases in between. The germline V gene has CDR1 SGHDN and CDR2 FVKESK. The CDR3 protein is CASSQDFSRDTQYF. The CDR3 DNA follows: TGTGCCAGCAGCCAAGATTTTAGCCGGGATACGCAGTATTTT.

This clonotype was found a few times. The rearrangement uses TRBV3-1 and TRBJ1-2; D is ambiguous. Trimming cost V 0 bases and J 0 bases, with 11 bases left between them. CDR1 and CDR2 (germline): LGHDT, YNNKEL (reference sequence). The CDR3 length is 16 residues. The CDR3 region is CASSQELVGTNYGYTF. DNA of the CDR3: TGTGCCAGCAGCCAAGAACTAGTCGGAACTAACTATGGCTACACCTTC.

A few counts support this clonotype. The V gene is TRBV7-6, the J gene TRBJ2-1, with unresolved D. V dropped 4 bases and J dropped 0 bases, with 19 bases sitting between them. The CDR3 is made up of 18 amino acids. The germline gives CDR1 SGHVS, CDR2 FNYEAQ. CDR3 sequence (DNA): TGTGCCAGCAGCTCAGTGGGATGGCAGGTTAGCTCCTACAATGAGCAGTTCTTC. Translation gives CASSSVGWQVSSYNEQFF.

This clonotype was seen repeatedly, ten times or more. CDR3 sequence (DNA): TGCAGTGCTAGAGGAGTGAACACTGAAGCTTTCTTT. Its protein product is CSARGVNTEAFF. The chain combines TRBV20-1 with TRBJ1-1, with D uncertain. V was shortened by 1 base and J by 0 bases, with 3 bases between the two germline ends. Germline CDR1 reads DFQATT; CDR2 reads SNEGSKA (reference sequence). This CDR3 has 12 residues.

This sequence joins TRBV20-1 and TRBJ2-4, with D unclear. The CDR3 runs to 14 residues. Germline V CDR1 and CDR2: DFQATT, SNEGSKA (reference sequence). Trimming took off 3 bases at V and 5 bases at J, with 14 bases between the two ends. The CDR3 DNA is TGCAGTGCTAGTCGGTCGCAGGTTCAAAACATTCAGTACTTC. Translated: CSASRSQVQNIQYF.

This clonotype was counted a few times. The rearrangement links TRBV5-6 to TRBJ1-2, with unresolved D. Trimming took 5 bases from V and 4 from J, leaving 9 bases between them. This CDR3 spans 12 amino acids. Per the germline V gene, CDR1 is SGHDT and CDR2 is YYEEEE. The CDR3 is CASSRAPYGYTF. CDR3 bases: TGTGCCAGCAGTCGCGCACCCTATGGCTACACCTTC.

This clonotype was seen a few times. V usage is TRBV30 and J usage is TRBJ2-3, with TRBD1 matching over 8 bases. The CDR3 consists of 15 residues. The V gene's germline CDR1 is GTSNPN and CDR2 SVGIG (reference sequence). V lost 3 bases and J lost 7; bases outside the gene matches: 12. CDR3 loop: CAWSPGTGLRHTQYF. For the CDR3, the DNA is TGTGCCTGGAGCCCCGGGACAGGTCTCCGTCATACGCAGTATTTT.

J is TRBJ2-2 and V is TRBV28, with D tentatively TRBD2 (6 bases). This CDR3 comprises 14 residues. Germline CDR1 reads MDHEN; CDR2 reads SYDVKM. V gave up 5 bases and J gave up 6 bases, with 13 bases separating them. This CDR3 is CASSTTGRSGELFF. CDR3 DNA: TGTGCCAGCAGTACCACCGGGAGATCCGGGGAGCTGTTTTTT.

This clonotype has at least ten counts. The J gene is TRBJ2-2, the V gene TRBV6-2 or TRBV6-3; D gene ambiguous. CDR1 and CDR2 from the germline V gene are MNHEY and SVGEGT. CDR3 length equals 14 residues. The V gene lost 1 base and the J gene lost 7 bases, with 10 bases spanning the gap. The CDR3 sequence is CASSYFSELGELFF. The CDR3 DNA reads as TGTGCCAGCAGTTACTTTTCTGAGCTCGGGGAGCTGTTTTTT.

This clonotype has just a few counts. The genes are TRBV21-1 and TRBJ2-2; the table's D call, TRBD1, was not checked against the DNA. TRBV21-1 is a known pseudogene. The length of the CDR3 is 16 residues. In DNA form, the CDR3 reads TGTGCCAGCAGCAAAAACGACACCCCCTGGGGCGGGGAGCTGTTTTTT. This gives the protein CASSKNDTPWGGELFF.

This clonotype occurred many times. The chain recombines TRBV12-3 or TRBV12-4 with TRBJ2-5; TRBD1 aligns across 7 bases. V shed 4 bases, J shed 4 bases, and the junction held 3 bases outside the gene matches. The CDR3 is 13 residues long. The CDR3 spells CASSSGTVETQYF. The CDR3 DNA reads TGTGCCAGCAGTTCCGGGACAGTAGAGACCCAGTACTTC.

This clonotype was seen only a few times. CDR3 bases: TGTGCCAGCACCCGGGACATTCCCGAGACCCAGTACTTC. Protein product: CASTRDIPETQYF. The chain couples TRBV12-3 or TRBV12-4 to TRBJ2-5, with D possibly matching TRBD1 (6 bases). V shed 7 bases and J shed 5 bases, with 14 bases lying between them. The CDR3 length is 13 residues.

The chain has TRBV6-5 and TRBJ2-5, with D possibly being TRBD2 (5 bases). The length of the CDR3 is 15 residues. V lost 2 bases and J 3 bases, leaving 13 bases between the germline ends. CDR1 and CDR2 from the germline V gene are MNHEY and SVGAGI. CDR3 bases: TGTGCCAGCAGTTACGATGGCAGGAGGAAAGAGACCCAGTACTTC. Translation gives CASSYDGRRKETQYF.

This clonotype has just a few counts. The gene calls are TRBV11-2 and TRBJ2-1; 7 bases line up with TRBD2. The CDR3 has 18 residues. CDR1 SGHAT and CDR2 FQNNGV come from the germline V gene. V dropped 5 bases and J dropped 4; count of bases not matched to a gene: 17. The CDR3 loop is CASSPSTSSGGGYNEQFF. CDR3 sequence (DNA): TGTGCCAGCAGCCCGTCAACCTCATCGGGGGGAGGATACAATGAGCAGTTCTTC. Looking up the rest from reference TRBV11-2 and TRBJ2-1 gives the full variable domain: EAGVAQSPRYKIIEKRQSVAFWCNPISGHATLYWYQQILGQGPKLLIQFQNNGVVDDSQLPKDRFSAERLKGVDSTLKIQPAKLEDSAVYLCASSPSTSSGGGYNEQFFGPGTRLTVL.

Many counts were recorded for this clonotype. J is TRBJ2-7 and V is TRBV11-2; no reliable D call. Trimming cost V 1 base and J 0 bases, with 7 bases left between them. CDR1 and CDR2 (germline): SGHAT, FQNNGV. This CDR3 is built from 14 residues. The CDR3 sequence: CASSLALPSYEQYF. DNA of the CDR3: TGTGCCAGCAGCTTAGCCCTGCCCTCCTACGAGCAGTACTTC.

The chain is built from TRBV4-1 and TRBJ2-1; D uncertain. CDR3 size: 16 residues. Germline V gives CDR1 MGHRA, CDR2 YSYEKL. V was cut by 6 bases and J by 1 base, with 16 bases left in between. The DNA of the CDR3 is TGCGCCAGCAGACCCAGTAATACAAGATCCTACAATGAGCAGTTCTTC. As protein: CASRPSNTRSYNEQFF.

The J gene is TRBJ2-1, the V gene TRBV7-9; D is unresolved. Trimming removed 2 bases from V and 9 bases from J, with 8 bases in between. The CDR3 has 12 amino acids. Germline CDR1 reads SEHNR; CDR2 reads FQNEAQ (reference sequence). The CDR3 DNA follows: TGTGCCAGCAGCTTACAGATCGGTGAGCAGTTCTTC. Translating it yields CASSLQIGEQFF.